The rows below give T cell receptor beta chains drawn from one sample of a study of Ad26.COV2.S vaccination and SARS-CoV-2 variants. The protocol was immunoSEQ multiplex PCR, while the TCRdb copy is restricted to in-frame clones and leaves out a portion. The table includes under 550,000 clones, roughly 90% detected once. This material consisted of peripheral blood, taken in a trial of Ad26.COV2.S vaccine versus placebo. These receptors were taken from a person aged 18-65 years who received the Ad26.COV2.S COVID-19 vaccine or a placebo. Each CDR3 is given with its conserved first and last residue.

V: TRBV7-9; CDR3: CASSLGPGEGRETQYF
V: TRBV14; CDR3: CASSPSAGSYEQYF
V: TRBV20-1; CDR3: CSASSWGNEQFF
V: TRBV11-2; CDR3: CASSLDLGQETQYF
V: TRBV9; CDR3: CASSVVAATEAFF
V: TRBV3-1/TRBV3-2; CDR3: CASSQASPSTDTQYF
V: TRBV30; CDR3: CAWSRGATNEKLFF
V: TRBV4-1; CDR3: CASSQSGAGPITYNEQFF
V: TRBV20-1; CDR3: CSASDLNHRGVYEQYF
V: TRBV10-3; CDR3: CAISDPTRSGNTIYF
V: TRBV6-5; CDR3: CASGEAQPQHF
V: TRBV7-3; CDR3: CASSLRAGSLETQYF
V: TRBV2; CDR3: CASSALPGGASNEQFF
V: TRBV6-6; CDR3: CASSLQGKSTEAFF
V: TRBV10-1; CDR3: CASSAQRGYEQYF
V: TRBV28; CDR3: CASSGGQDHQPQHF
V: TRBV10-1; CDR3: CASSLIGPLDTQYF
V: TRBV9; CDR3: CASSASSGGANGELFF
V: TRBV5-1; CDR3: CASMAPDRNSPLHF
V: TRBV5-1; CDR3: CASSLETGIRSPLHF
V: TRBV10-2; CDR3: CASSAGQGYEQYF
V: TRBV19; CDR3: CASSMGGYNEQFF
V: TRBV4-3; CDR3: CASSQAFGLSGANVLTF
V: TRBV27; CDR3: CASSLAAGAETQYF
V: TRBV7-9; CDR3: CASLGQSAREQYF
V: TRBV12-3/TRBV12-4; CDR3: CASWTFPQETQYF
V: TRBV6-5; CDR3: CASRYRGDTEAFF
V: TRBV5-1; CDR3: CASSLEGQETQYF
V: TRBV24-1; CDR3: CATSGKEFGETQYF
V: TRBV24-1; CDR3: CATSDLPSSYEQYF
V: TRBV7-3; CDR3: CASSLIRTGEQYF